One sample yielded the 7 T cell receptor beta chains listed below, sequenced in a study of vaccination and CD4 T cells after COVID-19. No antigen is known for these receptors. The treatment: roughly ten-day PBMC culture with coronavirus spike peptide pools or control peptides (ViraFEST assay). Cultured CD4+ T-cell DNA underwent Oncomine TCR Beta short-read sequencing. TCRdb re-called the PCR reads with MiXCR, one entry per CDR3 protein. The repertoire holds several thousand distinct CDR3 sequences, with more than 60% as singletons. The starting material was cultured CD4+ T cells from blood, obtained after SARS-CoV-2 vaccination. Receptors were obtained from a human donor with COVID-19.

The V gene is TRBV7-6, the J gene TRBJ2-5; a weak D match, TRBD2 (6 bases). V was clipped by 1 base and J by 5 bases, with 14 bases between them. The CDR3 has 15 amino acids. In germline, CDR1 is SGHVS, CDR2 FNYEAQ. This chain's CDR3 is CASSLGQLARETQYF. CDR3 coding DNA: TGTGCCAGCAGCTTAGGCCAACTAGCCCGGGAGACCCAGTACTTC. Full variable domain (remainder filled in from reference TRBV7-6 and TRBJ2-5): GAGVSQSPRYKVTKRGQDVALRCDPISGHVSLYWYRQALGQGPEFLTYFNYEAQQDKSGLPNDRFSAERPEGSISTLTIQRTEQRDSAMYRCASSLGQLARETQYFGPGTRLLVL.

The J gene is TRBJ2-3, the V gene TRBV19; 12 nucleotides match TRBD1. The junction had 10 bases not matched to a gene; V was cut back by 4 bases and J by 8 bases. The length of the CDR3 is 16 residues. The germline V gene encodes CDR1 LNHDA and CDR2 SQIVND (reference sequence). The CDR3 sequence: CASSTQGQGAVGTQYF. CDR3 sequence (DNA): TGTGCCAGTAGTACCCAGGGACAGGGGGCTGTGGGTACGCAGTATTTT.

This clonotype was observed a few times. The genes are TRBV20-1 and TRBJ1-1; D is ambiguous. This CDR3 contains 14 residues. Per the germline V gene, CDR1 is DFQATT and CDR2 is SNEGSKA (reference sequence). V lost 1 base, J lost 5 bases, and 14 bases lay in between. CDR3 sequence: CSARGVPGGTEAFF. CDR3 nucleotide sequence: TGCAGTGCTAGAGGGGTCCCCGGCGGGACTGAAGCTTTCTTT.

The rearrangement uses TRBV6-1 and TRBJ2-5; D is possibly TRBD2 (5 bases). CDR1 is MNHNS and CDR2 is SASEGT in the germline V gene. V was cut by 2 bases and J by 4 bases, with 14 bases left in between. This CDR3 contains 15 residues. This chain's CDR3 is CASSENVSRGETQYF. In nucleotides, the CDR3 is TGTGCCAGCAGTGAAAACGTAAGCCGGGGAGAGACCCAGTACTTC.

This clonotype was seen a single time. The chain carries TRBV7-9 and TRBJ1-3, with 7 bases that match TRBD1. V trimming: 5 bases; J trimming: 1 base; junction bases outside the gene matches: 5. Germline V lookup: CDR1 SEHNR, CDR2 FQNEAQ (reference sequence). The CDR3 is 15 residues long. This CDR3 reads CASSSGTASGNTIYF. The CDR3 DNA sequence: TGTGCCAGCAGCAGCGGGACAGCTTCTGGAAACACCATATATTTT.

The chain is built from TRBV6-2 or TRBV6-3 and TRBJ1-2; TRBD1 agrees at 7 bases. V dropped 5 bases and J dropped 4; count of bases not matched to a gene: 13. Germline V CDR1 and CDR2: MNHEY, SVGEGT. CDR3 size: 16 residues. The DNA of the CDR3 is TGTGCCAGCAGTATAGGGGGCCCATCCCAATTCTATGGCTACACCTTC. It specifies CASSIGGPSQFYGYTF.

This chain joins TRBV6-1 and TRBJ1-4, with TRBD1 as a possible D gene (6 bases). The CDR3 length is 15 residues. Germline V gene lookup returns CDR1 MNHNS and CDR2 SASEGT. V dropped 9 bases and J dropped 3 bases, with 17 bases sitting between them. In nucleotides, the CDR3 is TGTGCCAGTAGAGCGGGGGGGCTGCCTAATGAAAAACTGTTTTTT. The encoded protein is CASRAGGLPNEKLFF.